These T cell receptor beta chains were read from a single sample in a study of CD4 T cells in relation to SARS-CoV-2 and coronaviruses. These receptors have no identified antigens. Method: immunoSEQ multiplex PCR; TCRdb's copy keeps in-frame clones and lacks some. The table records about 21,000 clones, around 67% of them present only once. Material for sequencing was CD4+ T cells from PBMCs, cultured in vitro. The receptors come from a human donor in good health. Both conserved end residues are part of each CDR3. The order of the fields is V gene, J gene, clone size, D gene, CDR3 DNA, CDR3 protein. A D gene is named only where the DNA matches it firmly. Size tells how often a clone was seen (once, few, many) or the class of an expanded clone, and some rows leave it out.

TRBV6-1	TRBJ2-7	NA	NA	TGTGCCAGCAGTGAAGACGCAGGGGGACTCTACGAGCAGTACTTC	CASSEDAGGLYEQYF
TRBV5-1	TRBJ2-7	NA	TRBD2	TGCGCCAGCAGACCCGGGGGGTTTACGGACGAGCAGTACTTC	CASRPGGFTDEQYF
TRBV2	TRBJ2-5	NA	TRBD2	TGTGCCAGCGCGGGACTAGCGTTCGGCGAGACCCAGTACTTC	CASAGLAFGETQYF
TRBV3-1/TRBV3-2	TRBJ2-5	NA	NA	TGTGCCAGCAGCCAGATACGGAACCAAGAGACCCAGTACTTC	CASSQIRNQETQYF
TRBV6-5	TRBJ1-2	NA	TRBD1	TGTGCCAGCAGCCACGACAGGGAACTACGGGGCTACACCTTC	CASSHDRELRGYTF
TRBV19	TRBJ2-1	NA	TRBD2	TGTGCCAGTAGTTGGGGGGGAGGGTTGGGGACGAATGAGCAGTTCTTC	CASSWGGGLGTNEQFF
TRBV19	TRBJ2-3	NA	NA	TGTGCCAGCCGCCAGGGAGATACGCAGTATTTT	CASRQGDTQYF
TRBV7-8	TRBJ2-5	NA	TRBD2	TGTGCCAGCAGCTTAGCGCTCGGGCTAGCGGGAGGGCAAGAGACCCAGTACTTC	CASSLALGLAGGQETQYF
TRBV5-8	TRBJ2-5	NA	NA	TGTGCCAGCAGAGCCGGGAACCCCGGTTTTGTGACCCAGTACTTC	CASRAGNPGFVTQYF
TRBV19	TRBJ1-6	few	NA	TGTGCCAGTAGCCCGGGCAACTATAATTCACCCCTCCACTTT	CASSPGNYNSPLHF
TRBV7-9	TRBJ1-2	few	NA	TGTGCCACCACAGCTTACCGGGGGGCAGGGAATGGCTACACCTTC	CATTAYRGAGNGYTF
TRBV7-3	TRBJ1-2	NA	NA	TGTGCCAGCAGCCCTGAGCTGAGCTCTAACTATGGCTACACCTTC	CASSPELSSNYGYTF
TRBV9	TRBJ2-2	few	NA	TGTGCCAGCAGCGGGGGGAGGGGGACCGGGGAGCTGTTTTTT	CASSGGRGTGELFF
TRBV3-1/TRBV3-2	TRBJ2-1	NA	NA	TGTGCCAGCAGCCTCGGGACTCCCGGACGAGAGCAGTTCTTC	CASSLGTPGREQFF
TRBV2	TRBJ2-3	NA	TRBD1	TGTGCCAGCACCAAAAGGCAGGGGGCTGGAGATACGCAGTATTTT	CASTKRQGAGDTQYF
TRBV19	TRBJ1-5	few	TRBD1	TGTGCCAGTAGTATCGGGACAGGAGGCAATCAGCCCCAGCATTTT	CASSIGTGGNQPQHF
TRBV2	TRBJ1-1	NA	NA	TGTGCCAGCAGTGAAGGCAGGGAAGCTTTCTTT	CASSEGREAFF
TRBV7-2	TRBJ1-1	once	NA	TGTGCCAGCAGCCCACGAGACTACCGTGGGACTGAAGCTTTCTTT	CASSPRDYRGTEAFF
TRBV19	TRBJ2-7	NA	NA	TGTGCCAGTAGGGACCCGGGACGGAGCTACGAGCAGTACTTC	CASRDPGRSYEQYF
TRBV5-8	TRBJ2-5	NA	NA	TGTGCCAGCAGCCCACCGTCCGTCCAAGAGACCCAGTACTTC	CASSPPSVQETQYF
TRBV6-5	TRBJ1-1	NA	TRBD1	TGTGCCAGCAGTTACGGACAGGGGGACACTGAAGCTTTCTTT	CASSYGQGDTEAFF
TRBV3-1/TRBV3-2	TRBJ1-1	NA	NA	TGTGCCAGCGGGTCCCAGGGCCGAGGGAGCACTGAAGCTTTCTTT	CASGSQGRGSTEAFF
TRBV7-2	TRBJ2-3	few	NA	TGTGCCAGCAGCTTTACCACTAGCACAGATACGCAGTATTTT	CASSFTTSTDTQYF
TRBV4-3	TRBJ2-1	NA	TRBD2	TGCGCCAGCAGCCAAGATCCACCTAGCGGCCCCTACCTACTCAATGAGCAGTTCTTC	CASSQDPPSGPYLLNEQFF
TRBV30	TRBJ2-2	few	TRBD1	TGTGCCTGGAGTCCCCCAGGACAGGGGGCTTTCACCGGGGAGCTGTTTTTT	CAWSPPGQGAFTGELFF
TRBV19	TRBJ1-1	NA	TRBD1	TGTGCCAGTAGAGGACAGGGGTTCGGTGAAGCTTTCTTT	CASRGQGFGEAFF
TRBV5-4	TRBJ2-7	NA	NA	TGTGCCAGCAGCCGAACCGACAGGAGCTCCTACGAGCAGTACTTC	CASSRTDRSSYEQYF
TRBV11-2	TRBJ2-7	few	NA	TGTGCCAGCAGCTTAGCCTTGTCGCCAGGGCAGTACTTC	CASSLALSPGQYF
TRBV5-5	TRBJ1-6	NA	NA	TGTGCCAGCAGCTTGAGAACACCGGGCAATTCACCCCTCCACTTT	CASSLRTPGNSPLHF
TRBV6-5	TRBJ1-5	once	TRBD1	TGTGCCAGCAGCCCAAGGGGGCAAGGCAATCAGCCCCAGCATTTT	CASSPRGQGNQPQHF
TRBV12-3/TRBV12-4	TRBJ2-2	once	NA	TGTGCCAGCAGTTTACGGGACGGTGGGGAGCTGTTTTTT	CASSLRDGGELFF
TRBV2	TRBJ2-3	NA	NA	TGTGCCAGCAGAAGGACATACACTAGCACAGATACGCAGTATTTT	CASRRTYTSTDTQYF
TRBV7-6	TRBJ2-2	NA	NA	TGTGCCAGCAGCCCCCGCCCGGCGGCGAACACCGGGGAGCTGTTTTTT	CASSPRPAANTGELFF
TRBV4-3	TRBJ1-1	NA	TRBD1	TGCGCCAGCAGCCAGGGACAGGGGGCGACTGAAGCTTTCTTT	CASSQGQGATEAFF
TRBV5-1	TRBJ1-6	NA	TRBD1	TGCGCCAGCAGCGCCGGACAGGGCAGTAGTTCACCCCTCCACTTT	CASSAGQGSSSPLHF
TRBV7-9	TRBJ1-2	few	NA	TGTGCCAGCAGCCACCTCCAGGGTGACTATGGCTACACCTTC	CASSHLQGDYGYTF
TRBV9	TRBJ1-3	NA	NA	TGTGCCAGCAGTTCGGGCTCCGCGCTCTCTGGAAACACCATATATTTT	CASSSGSALSGNTIYF
TRBV25-1	TRBJ2-7	few	TRBD1	TGTGCCAGCAGCTATGACAGGGGCCCACCTCACTCCTACGAGCAGTACTTC	CASSYDRGPPHSYEQYF
TRBV3-1/TRBV3-2	TRBJ2-3	NA	NA	TGTGCCAGCAGCCAAGGTGATCCAGATACGCAGTATTTT	CASSQGDPDTQYF
TRBV3-1/TRBV3-2	TRBJ2-5	NA	NA	TGTGCCAGCAGCCCCTTTGGGTGGACGGAGCAAGAGACCCAGTACTTC	CASSPFGWTEQETQYF
TRBV6-1	TRBJ2-2	NA	NA	TGTGCCAGCAGTGAGCAACTCGGCGGAGCCCACACCGGGGAGCTGTTTTTT	CASSEQLGGAHTGELFF
TRBV5-1	TRBJ2-7	NA	TRBD2	TGCGCCAGCAGCTTAGATGGGTCTAGCGGGAGACAGCAGTACTTC	CASSLDGSSGRQQYF
TRBV9	TRBJ2-3	NA	TRBD2	TGTGCCAGCAGCCTCGGACTAGCGGGGGGTCACACAGATACGCAGTATTTT	CASSLGLAGGHTDTQYF
TRBV6-2/TRBV6-3	TRBJ1-5	NA	NA	TGTGCCAGCAGTTTCTCCGGGACGACTCAGCCCCAGCATTTT	CASSFSGTTQPQHF
TRBV18	TRBJ2-2	NA	NA	TGTGCCAGCTCACGAAGCGGATCCACCGGGGAGCTGTTTTTT	CASSRSGSTGELFF
TRBV7-2	TRBJ1-2	NA	NA	TGTGCCAGCAGCTTAGCATGGACTAGAGGCTACACCTTC	CASSLAWTRGYTF
TRBV5-4	TRBJ2-2	NA	TRBD2	TGTGCCAGCAGCGCCGAGGGCGGGAGGGCCACCGGGGAGCTGTTTTTT	CASSAEGGRATGELFF
TRBV2	TRBJ1-1	NA	NA	TGTGCCAGCGCCGAGGAGAGGGGTCGTTCTGGTTTCTTT	CASAEERGRSGFF
TRBV19	TRBJ2-1	NA	TRBD1	TGTGCCAGTAGTCGGGACAGGGAGGGATACAATGAGCAGTTCTTC	CASSRDREGYNEQFF
TRBV2	TRBJ1-2	few	NA	TGTGCCAGCAGAAACAGCAACTATGGCTACACCTTC	CASRNSNYGYTF
TRBV7-2	TRBJ2-7	NA	NA	TGTGCCAGCAGCTTAGAAGCAGGGGCCGAGCAGTACTTC	CASSLEAGAEQYF
TRBV7-3	TRBJ2-2	NA	NA	TGTGCCAGCAGCCCTACTAAAGGAGCCGGGGAGCTGTTTTTT	CASSPTKGAGELFF
TRBV5-1	TRBJ2-1	NA	TRBD2	TGCGCCAGCAGCTTGCGACTAGCGGGACATACGGGGGACAATGAGCAGTTCTTC	CASSLRLAGHTGDNEQFF
TRBV20-1	TRBJ2-5	NA	TRBD1	TGCAGTGCTAGTCCCCCCTCGCCACAGGGGGGTCGGGAGACCCAGTACTTC	CSASPPSPQGGRETQYF
TRBV9	TRBJ2-5	NA	NA	TGTGCCAGCAGCGCGAAGCGGGCGGAACAAGAGACCCAGTACTTC	CASSAKRAEQETQYF
TRBV7-7	TRBJ2-2	NA	TRBD2	TGTGCTAGCAGGGCTCTAGCGGGGAAGCCCGGGGAGCTGTTTTTT	CASRALAGKPGELFF
TRBV4-3	TRBJ2-3	NA	NA	TGCGCCAGCAGCCAAGGGGATGAAGATACGCAGTATTTT	CASSQGDEDTQYF
TRBV2	TRBJ1-2	NA	TRBD1	TGTGCCAGCAGTGTTCAGGGGGCGCAAAATGGCTACACCTTC	CASSVQGAQNGYTF
TRBV2	TRBJ2-5	NA	NA	TGTGCCAGCCGTTCCAGAAACCAAGAGACCCAGTACTTC	CASRSRNQETQYF
TRBV30	TRBJ1-1	NA	NA	TGTGCCTTTCAAGCGAACACTGAAGCTTTCTTT	CAFQANTEAFF